This T cell receptor beta chain comes out of a study of shared clonotypes between healthy human individuals. Sequenced by immunoSEQ multiplex PCR; TCRdb stores in-frame clones only, minus some. The sample includes about 1 million clones, around four fifths of them seen just once. The V gene's germline CDR1 is SGHDT and CDR2 YYEEEE. Trimming took 1 base from V and 5 from J, leaving 9 bases between them. CDR3 length: 13 amino acids. A remark on this clone: Its specificity is not known.

Study results and caveats: The rarefaction results pointed to incomplete sorted-subset sequencing despite large depth. Among non-shared clonotypes, generation probabilities were lower than among those shared by all four donors. About 4.5% of naive CD4 clonotypes were common to four donors.

The sample consisted of memory CD4+ T cells sorted from blood. The subset: CD45RA-negative fraction. The chain is built from TRBV5-6 and TRBJ1-2; D is undetermined. This clonotype originated in a man aged 18 to 29 in good health. In DNA, the CDR3 is TGTGCCAGCAGCTTGATGTCTGCTTATGGCTACACCTTC. Translation gives CASSLMSAYGYTF.